Following are 6 T cell receptor beta chains from one sample sequenced in a study of OX40 agonist ivuxolimab in advanced cancers. TCRdb keeps only in-frame clones here, not all; method: immunoSEQ multiplex PCR. This sample yields 96,000 or so clones, of which less than 85% are seen a single time; about 5.8% belongs to the top ten. The material sequenced was CD4+ or CD8+ T cells sorted from blood, taken in a trial of the OX40 agonist ivuxolimab. The receptors originated from an adult with an advanced solid tumor such as melanoma, head and neck, liver or kidney cancer.

The chain carries TRBV19 and TRBJ1-1, with D possibly matching TRBD1 (6 bases). The V and J ends lost 3 bases and 3 bases respectively, with 11 bases between them. CDR1 is LNHDA, CDR2 SQIVND, per germline (reference sequence). The CDR3 spans 14 residues. This CDR3 is CASSMRGAYTEAFF. CDR3 coding DNA: TGTGCCAGTAGTATGAGGGGGGCGTACACTGAAGCTTTCTTT.

The CDR3 region is CASSLGAAYGYTF. DNA for the CDR3: TGTGCCAGCAGCTTGGGGGCGGCCTATGGCTACACCTTC. The chain is built from TRBV7-2 and TRBJ1-2; tentative D call: TRBD1 (6 bases). The CDR3 consists of 13 residues. CDR1 is SGHTA, CDR2 FQGNSA, per germline. V was cut by 3 bases and J by 4 bases, with 9 bases left in between.

This rearrangement joins TRBV5-1 to TRBJ2-7; TRBD1 matches at 7 bases. The CDR3 contains 15 residues. Germline CDR1 SGHRS, CDR2 YFSETQ. The V and J ends lost 0 bases and 1 base, in that order; junction bases with no gene match: 4. CDR3: CASSLGDSVSYEQYF. As DNA, the CDR3 is TGCGCCAGCAGCTTGGGGGACAGCGTGTCCTACGAGCAGTACTTC.

This rearrangement joins TRBV7-8 to TRBJ2-3; D may be TRBD2 (7 bases). The CDR3 totals 16 residues. CDR1 is SGHVS and CDR2 is FQNEAQ in the germline V gene. V lost 6 bases and J 0 bases, leaving 16 bases between the germline ends. CDR3 nucleotides: TGTGCCAGCAGTCTACGGGGGGCAGGGAGCACAGATACGCAGTATTTT. Protein product: CASSLRGAGSTDTQYF.

The V gene is TRBV7-9, the J gene TRBJ2-7; 7 nucleotides agree with TRBD1. The CDR3 has 12 amino acids. Looked up from germline, CDR1 is SEHNR and CDR2 is FQNEAQ (reference sequence). V lost 5 bases, J lost 9 bases, and 7 bases stayed unmatched. CDR3 loop: CASSTGVARQYF. The CDR3 nucleotides read TGTGCCAGCAGCACAGGGGTAGCGAGGCAGTACTTC.

To note about this clone: One end of the junction fails to match germline, which may point to a read error. The chain combines TRBV6-6 with TRBJ2-1; the D gene is possibly TRBD2 (6 bases). The CDR3 extends over 12 amino acids. Germline V gives CDR1 MNHNY, CDR2 SVGAGI (reference sequence). CDR3 region: CASSDWGVEPFF. For the CDR3, the DNA is TGTGCCAGCAGCGACTGGGGGGTTGAGCCGTTCTTC.